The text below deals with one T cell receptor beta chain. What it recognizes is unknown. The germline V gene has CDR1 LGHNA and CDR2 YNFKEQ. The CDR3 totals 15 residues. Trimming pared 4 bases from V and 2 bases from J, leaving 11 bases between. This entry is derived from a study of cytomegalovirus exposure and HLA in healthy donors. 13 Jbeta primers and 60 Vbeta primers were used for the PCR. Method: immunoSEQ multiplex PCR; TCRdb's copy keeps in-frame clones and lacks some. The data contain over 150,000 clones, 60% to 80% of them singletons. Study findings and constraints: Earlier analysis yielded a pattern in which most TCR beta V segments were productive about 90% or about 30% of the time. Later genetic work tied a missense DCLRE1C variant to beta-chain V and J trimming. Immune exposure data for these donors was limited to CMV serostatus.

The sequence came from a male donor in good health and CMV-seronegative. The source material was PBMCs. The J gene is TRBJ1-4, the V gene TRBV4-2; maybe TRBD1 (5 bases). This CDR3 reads CASSLTGGTNEKLFF. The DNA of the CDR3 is TGTGCCAGCAGCCTTACGGGGGGGACTAATGAAAAACTGTTTTTT.